This T cell receptor beta chain was profiled in a study of CXCR3-negative and CXCR3-positive naive CD8 T cells (dated by TCRdb to about 2019). The study in broad terms: In total, 130 million to 150 million TRB reads were obtained, or roughly 1.5 +/- 0.3 million reads per library. Diversity and physicochemical repertoire analyses were performed on some 10 donors pooled from two independent experiments. TRBV-TRBJ cluster analysis included naive subsets from about 5 donors and memory cells from 3 donors. General study outcomes and caveats: Within the same donor, TRBV-TRBJ usage looked similar between naive CXCR3-negative and CXCR3-positive cells, but memory cells had distinct patterns. Both naive subsets had comparably high repertoire diversity, while memory CD8+ T cells had much lower repertoire diversity. Surface CD5, linked to self-reactivity in mice, was comparable between naive subsets; TCR interaction strength was therefore also inferred from TRB CDR3 physicochemical properties. Because CXCR3 expression was partially decreased after cryopreservation, freshly isolated PBMCs were used for most assays.

The listed sequencing device is NextSeq 550. The Human TCR Profiling Kit (MiLaboratory) was used to prepare UMI-labeled 5' RACE TRB cDNA libraries. cDNA synthesis used the entire amount of extracted RNA, and PCR amplification then used the entire amount of cDNA produced. Libraries were prepared in parallel with an identical number of PCR cycles. For the original study's pipeline: With a requirement of at least two reads per UMI, MIGEC and MiXCR extracted about 50,000 +/- 10,000 unique UMI-labeled TRB cDNA molecules per library. On average, each library contained about 40,000 +/- 10,000 functional in-frame TRB CDR3 nucleotide clonotypes without stop codons. After downsampling to 5000 UMI-labeled TRB molecules per sample, diversity metrics, including normalized Shannon-Wiener and Chao1, were computed in VDJtools. For the central five CDR3 residues, VDJtools calculated physicochemical properties weighted by clonotype size, namely interaction energy, strength, volume and Kidera factor 4. After the reads were reprocessed by TCRdb, one entry was made per CDR3 protein sequence, with no DNA. TCRdb, rather than the study authors, made the V and J calls. This sample's table has entries for 35,000 to 40,000 distinct CDR3 sequences. More than 12% of the sample is held by the ten biggest clonotypes.

CDR1 and CDR2 are read off the germline V gene as MNHEY and SVGEGT. Spanning cysteine to phenylalanine, the CDR3 consists of 13 amino acids. No DNA is recorded. Comments on this clonotype: This clone's antigen is unknown.

Each CD8+ T cell subset was flow-sorted in triplicate, and 300,000 or so cells per subset were placed directly into RLT lysis buffer. Peripheral blood mononuclear cells were isolated from buffy coats using standard density gradient centrifugation. An RNeasy Mini Kit was used to extract total RNA from the sorted cells. The sequenced sample consisted of memory CD8+ T cells from blood. The sample's cell subset or site label, decoded: conventional CD8+ memory T cells (TMEM), sorted as controls. The receptor's source is a human donor in good health. Some clones in this sample may be carry-over from other donors' samples. The chain employs TRBV6-2 or TRBV6-3 and TRBJ2-7; there is no DNA to check the TCRdb D call of TRBD2. CDR3 loop: CASSYSGRYEQYF.